This T cell receptor (beta chain) derives from a study of graft-versus-host responses after intestinal transplantation. Study conclusions and caveats: Allografts from individuals with graft-donor T cell macrochimerism displayed high graft-versus-host to host-versus-graft clonal ratios.

Sequencing was performed with immunoSEQ multiplex PCR; in TCRdb, only in-frame clones are kept and a portion is missing. Seen here are a few thousand clones, 29% observed once, and the top ten hold around 4.8%. The study plated some 200,000 CFSE-labeled responders with some 200,000 irradiated, violet-dye-labeled stimulators. V lost 2 bases and J lost 1, with 14 bases in between. Germline values: CDR1 MNHNS, CDR2 SASEGT. This CDR3 has 16 amino acids. The source was alloreactive CD8+ T cells from a mixed lymphocyte reaction culture, collected before transplantation. Subset denoted: CFSE-low proliferating T cells sorted from approximately 6-day pre-transplant mixed lymphocyte reaction (GvH or HvG direction). The TCR comes from a human patient who was an organ donor for intestinal transplantation. The rearrangement links TRBV6-1 to TRBJ1-1, with a possible D match to TRBD1 (5 bases). The CDR3 loop is CASSEWRGGGNTEAFF. CDR3 DNA: TGTGCCAGCAGTGAATGGCGGGGTGGGGGGAACACTGAAGCTTTCTTT.